This T cell receptor (beta chain) derives from a study of molecular identifiers for immune sequencing clone quantification. TCRdb re-called the PCR reads through MiXCR, storing one row per CDR3 protein. In the table there are some 65,000 distinct CDR3 sequences, approximately 17% of which are singletons. At least ten counts were recorded for this clonotype. The CDR3 extends over 13 amino acids. V lost 3 bases to trimming and J lost 0 bases, with 4 bases between them. Germline-derived CDR1 and CDR2 are MDHEN and SYDVKM. This chain connects TRBV28 to TRBJ2-3, with no clear D. The receptor comes from a human donor in good health. Some libraries in this study had Jurkat cell RNA spiked in. Sequencing was carried out using naive CD8+ T cells from blood, with Jurkat cell RNA spiked in. Subset meaning: FACS-sorted CD8+CD4-CCR7+CD45RA+ naive T cells. CDR3 nucleotide sequence: TGTGCCAGCAGTTTGGGAAGCACAGATACGCAGTATTTT. Protein sequence: CASSLGSTDTQYF. Full variable domain (rest looked up from reference TRBV28 and TRBJ2-3): DVKVTQSSRYLVKRTGEKVFLECVQDMDHENMFWYRQDPGLGLRLIYFSYDVKMKEKGDIPEGYSVSREKKERFSLILESASTNQTSMYLCASSLGSTDTQYFGPGTRLTVL.